This TCR beta chain was identified during a study of Graves' ophthalmopathy and Graves' hyperthyroidism (dated 2018 in TCRdb). Regarding the study in general: Peripheral blood samples were taken at the time of initial diagnosis, before any treatment was given. An independent validation cohort was composed of approximately 18 hyperthyroidism patients and more than 15 patients who later progressed from hyperthyroidism to ophthalmopathy. In total, 135 blood samples were TCR-sequenced: some 40 ophthalmopathy, some 72 hyperthyroidism and around 17 hyperthyroidism-to-ophthalmopathy patients. In over 5 hyperthyroidism patients, the T-cell repertoire of thyroid tissue was compared with the T-cell repertoire of blood. Following sampling, methimazole starting at 30 mg daily was administered to hyperthyroidism patients, and high-dose intravenous methylprednisolone was administered to ophthalmopathy patients. To explore V-J signatures distinguishing ophthalmopathy from hyperthyroidism, a discovery set of 100 patients (roughly 45 ophthalmopathy, 55 to 60 stable hyperthyroidism) was enrolled. The 75 to 100 discovery patients were randomly divided into training and test sets at a 7:3 ratio. To tell Graves' ophthalmopathy apart from Graves' hyperthyroidism, and to predict which patients would progress to ophthalmopathy, the study relied on TCR beta repertoire signatures.

Hyperthyroidism was defined as stable when no progression to ophthalmopathy occurred within 18 months of follow-up. Hyperthyroidism patients were newly diagnosed, with disease duration under 2 months, and aged 18 to 65 years. Patients with other autoimmune diseases, uncontrolled infections, pregnancy or lactation were excluded. Diagnosis relied on clinical symptoms, serum thyroxine, TRAb, thyroid ultrasound and orbital computed tomography. Using Ficoll-Paque density gradient centrifugation, PBMCs were isolated from roughly 9.2 ml of fresh peripheral blood. Total RNA was extracted using Trizol reagent, and RNA quality was checked on an Agilent 2100 Bioanalyzer. For repertoire sequencing, TCR beta CDR3 regions were amplified from RNA transcripts. HTBI primers and the Qiagen OneStep RT-PCR kit were used in a first-round RT-PCR, which was followed by a second-round multiplex PCR, size selection and purification. Sequencing of the libraries was carried out on an Illumina HiSeq2000 in paired-end mode with 100 bp reads. For the original study's pipeline: SOAPnuke was used to process the reads, throwing out any read that had adapters, had uncalled bases, had a mean Phred below 15, or lacked an exact constant-primer or identifier match. High-quality paired reads were merged with COPE v1.2.5. Each unique nucleotide sequence was defined as a clonotype, and clonotypes were aligned to IMGT TRB V, D and J references with MiTCR v1.1. The analysis was limited to V-J combinations with a frequency above 0.0001, which together covered around 99% of the repertoires. For each V-J combination, a TCR clonal expansion and chaos score was defined as the ratio of F50 clonal expansion to chaos observed in the TCRdist matrix. Features were reduced by Welch's t-statistics and random forest to over 10 V-J combinations, which fed a naive Bayes classifier. The similarity between thyroid and blood repertoires was quantified using the Morisita-Horn index. TCRdb ran its own pipeline on the public reads, namely fastp trimming at Q25 and MiXCR clone calling, and kept in-frame beta chains. Every distinct CDR3 protein forms one entry, paired with its most common genes and DNA. TCRdb, rather than the study authors, made the V and J calls. In all, the sample holds 400,000 or so distinct CDR3 sequences, and about 16% of those were seen once. 7% of the sample lies in the top ten.

Overall results and qualifications from the work: Ophthalmopathy was separated from stable hyperthyroidism by the 13-signature model with around 88% sensitivity and about 83% specificity in cross-validation and with 80%/75% in the test set. Most expanded thyroid clonotypes with frequency above 0.001 were also detected in blood, suggesting blood repertoires may reflect the thyroid immune response. Sample size was not predetermined statistically, and investigators were not blinded to group allocation. In validation, the model predicted ophthalmopathy progression with 70.59% sensitivity and roughly 72% specificity; around twelve predicted patients were CT-confirmed with GO in a median of about 7.1 months.

CDR1 and CDR2, looked up from the germline V gene, are SGHNT and YENEEA. V loses 7 bases of germline sequence and J loses 3 bases, and the interval between the two ends is 18 bases. From cysteine to phenylalanine, the CDR3 is 15 amino acids long. The retained sequence is limited to the CDR3, 45 bases, with the frame set at the first base. This clonotype was observed at least ten times. Its antigen target is currently unknown. No much larger clonotype is one base removed from it; base qualities were not supplied. The specimen was peripheral blood. Recombination connected TRBV11-3 to TRBJ1-2, with no confident D gene call. The TCR was taken from a woman between 18 and 29 years old with stable Graves' hyperthyroidism. Donor details come from another sample of the same person, matched by shared clones. The DNA is TGTGCCAGCAACATCGGGCTCCGTACTGACTATGGCTACACCTTC. Translated, it gives CASNIGLRTDYGYTF.